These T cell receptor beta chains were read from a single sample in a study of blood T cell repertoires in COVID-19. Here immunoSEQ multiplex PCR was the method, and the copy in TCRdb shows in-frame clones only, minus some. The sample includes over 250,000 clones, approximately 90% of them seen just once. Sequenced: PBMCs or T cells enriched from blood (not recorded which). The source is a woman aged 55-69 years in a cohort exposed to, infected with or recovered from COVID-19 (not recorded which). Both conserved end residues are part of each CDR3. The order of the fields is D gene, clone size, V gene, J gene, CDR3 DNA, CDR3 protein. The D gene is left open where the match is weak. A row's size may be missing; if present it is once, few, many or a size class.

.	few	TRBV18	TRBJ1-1	TGTGCCAGCTCACCACAGAGCATGGCTGAAGCTTTCTTT	CASSPQSMAEAFF
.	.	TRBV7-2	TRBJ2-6	TGTGCCAGCAGCTTAGGAGGCTCTGGGGCCAACGTCCTGACTTTC	CASSLGGSGANVLTF
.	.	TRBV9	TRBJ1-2	TGTGCCAGCAGCGTACAAGGGGGGGCCCTAGCTAACTATGGCTACACCTTC	CASSVQGGALANYGYTF
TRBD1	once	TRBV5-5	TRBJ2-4	TGTGCCAGCAGCACGGGGGACAGGGTAGCTTTGGAATTTTCAAACATTCAGTACTTC	CASSTGDRVALEFSNIQYF
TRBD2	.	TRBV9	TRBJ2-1	TGTGCCAGCACGGGACTAGCGGGACAAATTCCGTTCTTC	CASTGLAGQIPFF
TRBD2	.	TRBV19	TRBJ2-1	TGTGCCAGTAGCCGCAGGAGCGGGAGAACCCAACATTACAATGAGCAGTTCTTC	CASSRRSGRTQHYNEQFF
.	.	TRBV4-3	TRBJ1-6	TGCGCCAGCAGCCAAGATCCCCCGGGGAGCTCCTATAATTCACCCCTCCACTTT	CASSQDPPGSSYNSPLHF
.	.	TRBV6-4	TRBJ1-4	TGTGCCGGCCGGGGATGTACCCGAAATGGATATGAAAAACTGTTTTTT	CAGRGCTRNGYEKLFF
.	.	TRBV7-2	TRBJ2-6	TGTGCCAGCAGCCCCCGGGGAAACTCTGGGGCCAACGTCCTGACTTTC	CASSPRGNSGANVLTF
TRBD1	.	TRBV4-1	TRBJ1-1	TGCGCCAGCAGCAGACCACTCGGCAGGGGGCAAAACACTGAAGCTTTCTTT	CASSRPLGRGQNTEAFF
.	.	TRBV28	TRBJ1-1	TGTGCCAGCAGGACCCAACGGCGGGGGGTCACTGAAGCTTTCTTT	CASRTQRRGVTEAFF
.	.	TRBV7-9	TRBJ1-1	TGTGCCAGCAGCACTCGGACTGAAGCTTTCTTT	CASSTRTEAFF
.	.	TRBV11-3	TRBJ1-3	TGTGCCAGCAGCTTAGGAGCAGCGCAAAACACCATATATTTT	CASSLGAAQNTIYF
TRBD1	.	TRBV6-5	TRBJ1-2	TGTGCCAGCAGCCGACAGGGGGCATATGGCTACACCTTC	CASSRQGAYGYTF
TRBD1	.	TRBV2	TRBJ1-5	TGTGCCAGCAGCAGACAGGGGGCATCAGGTCAGCCCCAGCATTTT	CASSRQGASGQPQHF
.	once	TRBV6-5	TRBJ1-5	TGTGCCAGCAGTTACTCTGGGGAGAATCAGCCCCAGCATTTT	CASSYSGENQPQHF
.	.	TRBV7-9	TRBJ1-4	TGTGCCAGCAGCTTAGGGACATCCTGGGAAAAACTGTTTTTT	CASSLGTSWEKLFF
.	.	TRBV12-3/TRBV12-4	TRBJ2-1	TGTGCCAGCAAGCCCGGGAGTGGCAATGAGCAGTTCTTC	CASKPGSGNEQFF
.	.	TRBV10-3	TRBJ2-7	TGTGCCATCAGTGAAAGGCAGGGAGGGGGGTCCGAGCAGTACTTC	CAISERQGGGSEQYF
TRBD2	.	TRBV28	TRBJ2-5	TGTGCCAGCAGTTTTCTTGGCGGGAGGAAAGAGACCCAGTACTTC	CASSFLGGRKETQYF
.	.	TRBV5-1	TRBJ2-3	TGCGCCAGCAGCTTGGGGGCAGCAGATACGCAGTATTTT	CASSLGAADTQYF
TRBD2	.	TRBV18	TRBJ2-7	TGTGCCAGCTCACCACCGGGCGGGGGGAGCTCCTACGAGCAGTACTTC	CASSPPGGGSSYEQYF
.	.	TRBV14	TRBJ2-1	TGTGCCAGCGGGGACAAAAGCTCCTACAATGAGCAGTTCTTC	CASGDKSSYNEQFF
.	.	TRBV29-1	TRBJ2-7	TGCAGCGTTTACCAGGGAGGCTCCTACGAGCAGTACTTC	CSVYQGGSYEQYF
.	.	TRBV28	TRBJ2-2	TGTGCCAGCAGCCGAGGAGGAGTTGGGGTCACCGGGGAGCTGTTTTTT	CASSRGGVGVTGELFF
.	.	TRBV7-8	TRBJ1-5	TGTGCCAGCAGCCGAGTTTTTGGGGCCTTTAATCAGCCCCAGCATTTT	CASSRVFGAFNQPQHF
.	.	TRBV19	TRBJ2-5	TGTGCCAGTAGTGCATACAGCCAAGAGACCCAGTACTTC	CASSAYSQETQYF
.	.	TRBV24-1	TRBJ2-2	TGTGCCACCAGTGATTTCATAGTGAAGGGGCCCGGGGAGCTGTTTTTT	CATSDFIVKGPGELFF
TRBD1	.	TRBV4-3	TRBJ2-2	TGCGCCAGCAGCCAAGTGGACAGGGACACCGGGGAGCTGTTTTTT	CASSQVDRDTGELFF
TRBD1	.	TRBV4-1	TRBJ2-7	TGCGCCAGCAGCCAAGTACAGGGGGCGGTTGAGCAGTACTTC	CASSQVQGAVEQYF
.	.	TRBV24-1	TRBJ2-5	TGTGCCACCAGCGCGAGCTTTAACCAAGAGACCCAGTACTTC	CATSASFNQETQYF
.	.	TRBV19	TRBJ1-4	TGTGCCCCCGGAACAGGGAGGGTAGTGAATGAAAAACTGTTTTTT	CAPGTGRVVNEKLFF
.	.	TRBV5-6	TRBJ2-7	TGTGCCAGCAGCTTGGGTGACGGGGGTCCCTCCTACGAGCAGTACTTC	CASSLGDGGPSYEQYF
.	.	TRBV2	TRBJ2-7	TGTGCCAGCCGTCCGGGCGGGGTCCACGAGCAGTACTTC	CASRPGGVHEQYF
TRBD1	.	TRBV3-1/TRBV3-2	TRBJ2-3	TGTGCCAGCAGCCAAGTCGTGACAGGGGGCAATACGCAGTATTTT	CASSQVVTGGNTQYF
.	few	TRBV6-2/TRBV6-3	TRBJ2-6	TGTGCCAGCAGTTTCCCGACAGGGGCCAACGTCCTGACTTTC	CASSFPTGANVLTF
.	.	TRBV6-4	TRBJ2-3	TGTGCCAGCAGGGGGGCAGGGGGGTGCGCAGATACGCAGTATTTT	CASRGAGGCADTQYF
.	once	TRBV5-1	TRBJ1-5	TGCGCCAGCAGCTTGGGGGGCCCCGGGAGCAATCAGCCCCAGCATTTT	CASSLGGPGSNQPQHF
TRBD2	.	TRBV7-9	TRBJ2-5	TGTGCCAGCAGCTCTTCGACTAGCGGGAGAGAGACCCAGTACTTC	CASSSSTSGRETQYF
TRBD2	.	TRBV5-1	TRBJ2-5	TGCGCCAGCAGCTTGCCTAGCGGGAGCCCAGGAGGGGAGACCCAGTACTTC	CASSLPSGSPGGETQYF
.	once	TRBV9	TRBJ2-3	TGTGCCAGCAGCGCCTTGACATACCTCACAGATACGCAGTATTTT	CASSALTYLTDTQYF
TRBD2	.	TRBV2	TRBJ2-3	TGTGCCAGCAGCGTGGGACTAGCGGGAGGGCCAGATACGCAGTATTTT	CASSVGLAGGPDTQYF
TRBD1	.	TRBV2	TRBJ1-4	TGTGCCAGCAGGGCACAGGGGTTGGCTAATGAAAAACTGTTTTTT	CASRAQGLANEKLFF
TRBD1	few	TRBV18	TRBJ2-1	TGTGCCAGCTCTACCAGGACAGGGGGCTACAATGAGCAGTTCTTC	CASSTRTGGYNEQFF
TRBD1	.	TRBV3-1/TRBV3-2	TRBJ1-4	TGTGCCAGCAGCCAAAGACAGGGGTCGTATGAAAAACTGTTTTTT	CASSQRQGSYEKLFF
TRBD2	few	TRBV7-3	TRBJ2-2	TGTGCCAGCAGCCTCCGTCCTAGCGGGAAGTCTGGGGAGCTGTTTTTT	CASSLRPSGKSGELFF
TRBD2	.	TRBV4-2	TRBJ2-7	TGTGCCAGCAGCCAAGGAGAGCGGGATACCTACGAGCAGTACTTC	CASSQGERDTYEQYF
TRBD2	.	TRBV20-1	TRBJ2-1	TGCAGTGCCAACCTAGCGGGTGAGCAGTTCTTC	CSANLAGEQFF
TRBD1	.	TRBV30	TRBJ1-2	TGTGCCTGGAGTCTCCTTGGGACAGATTTGGATGGCTACACCTTC	CAWSLLGTDLDGYTF
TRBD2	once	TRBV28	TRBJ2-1	TGTGCCAGCCCTCCCTCAGTGGGGGCAAGAGCGGGAGGAACGACCTACAATGAGCAGTTCTTC	CASPPSVGARAGGTTYNEQFF
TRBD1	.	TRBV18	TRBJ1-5	TGTGCCAGCTCACCCCGAGGGACAGGGGGTGAAGGCAATCAGCCCCAGCATTTT	CASSPRGTGGEGNQPQHF
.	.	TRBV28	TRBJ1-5	TGTGCCAGCAGTTCACCGGAGGGTAGCAGCAATCAGCCCCAGCATTTT	CASSSPEGSSNQPQHF
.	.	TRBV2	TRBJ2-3	TGTGCCAGCAGTTCGGACAGCCCTAGCACAGATACGCAGTATTTT	CASSSDSPSTDTQYF